This T cell receptor (beta chain) was observed in a study of T cells in Graves' hyperthyroidism and ophthalmopathy. The authors took PBMCs from roughly 10 ml fresh peripheral blood. What was amplified from RNA transcripts were TCR beta CDR3 regions. HTBI primers were the set used in a first-round RT-PCR of the TCR CDR3. TCRdb re-analysed the multiplex PCR reads in MiXCR, keeping a single row per CDR3 protein. The sample includes just under 750,000 distinct CDR3 sequences, approximately 40% of them seen just once. The CDR3 totals 15 residues. V dropped 7 bases and J dropped 0; count of bases not matched to a gene: 3. The germline V gene has CDR1 KGHDR and CDR2 SFDVKD.

The sequencing input was blood. The rearrangement links TRBV24-1 to TRBJ1-1, with 11 bases identical to TRBD1. The clonotype originates from a woman aged 40-49 years with Graves' hyperthyroidism. CDR3 sequence reads: CATRGQGALNTEAFF. The CDR3 DNA is TGTGCCACCAGAGGACAGGGGGCATTGAACACTGAAGCTTTCTTT.